This T cell receptor (beta chain) derives from a study of shared clonotypes between healthy human individuals. J gave up 3 bases and V 4 bases, and 4 bases lay outside the gene matches. The CDR3 spans 14 residues. CDR1 SEHNR and CDR2 FQNEAQ come from the germline V gene (reference sequence). Assay used: immunoSEQ multiplex PCR; TCRdb lists only in-frame clones, some missing. The data contain about a million clones, approximately 75% of them singletons. The chain employs TRBV7-9 and TRBJ1-2, with 8 bases that match TRBD1. The sequence was obtained from a young man in good health. Some clones in this sample may be carry-over from other donors' samples. The sample was memory CD4+ T cells from PBMCs. Subset indicated: CD45RA-negative fraction. In DNA form, the CDR3 reads TGTGCCAGCAGCTCGGGACAGGTGGACTATGGCTACACCTTC. Translating it yields CASSSGQVDYGYTF.